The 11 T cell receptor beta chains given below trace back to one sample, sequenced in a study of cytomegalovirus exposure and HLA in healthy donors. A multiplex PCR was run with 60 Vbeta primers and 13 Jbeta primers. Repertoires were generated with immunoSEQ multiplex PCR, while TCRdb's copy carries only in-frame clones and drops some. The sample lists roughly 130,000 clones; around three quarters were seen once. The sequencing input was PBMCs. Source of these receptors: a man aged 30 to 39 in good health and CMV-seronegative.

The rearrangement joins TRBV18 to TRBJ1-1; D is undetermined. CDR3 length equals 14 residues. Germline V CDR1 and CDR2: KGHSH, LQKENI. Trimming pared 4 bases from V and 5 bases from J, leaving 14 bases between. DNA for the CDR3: TGTGCCAGCTCACAATACTCGGGTTTAACTGAAGCTTTCTTT. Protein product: CASSQYSGLTEAFF. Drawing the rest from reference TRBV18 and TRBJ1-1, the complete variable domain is NAGVMQNPRHLVRRRGQEARLRCSPMKGHSHVYWYRQLPEEGLKFMVYLQKENIIDESGMPKERFSAEFPKEGPSILRIQQVVRGDSAAYFCASSQYSGLTEAFFGQGTRLTVV.

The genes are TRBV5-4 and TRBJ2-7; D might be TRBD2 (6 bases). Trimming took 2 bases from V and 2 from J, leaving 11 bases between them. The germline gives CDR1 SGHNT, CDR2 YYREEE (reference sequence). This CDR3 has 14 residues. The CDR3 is CASSFGRLAYEQYF. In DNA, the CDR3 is TGTGCCAGCAGCTTCGGGAGACTAGCCTACGAGCAGTACTTC.

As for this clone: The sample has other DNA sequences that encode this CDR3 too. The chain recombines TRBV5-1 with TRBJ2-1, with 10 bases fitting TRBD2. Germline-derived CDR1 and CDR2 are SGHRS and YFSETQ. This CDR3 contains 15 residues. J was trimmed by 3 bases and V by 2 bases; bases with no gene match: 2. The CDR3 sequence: CASSLGLADYNEQFF. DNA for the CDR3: TGCGCCAGCAGCTTAGGACTAGCGGACTACAATGAGCAGTTCTTC.

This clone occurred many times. In DNA form, the CDR3 reads TGTGCCAGCAGCCCCCTCCTAGCGGGAGGCTCTGAGCAGTACTTC. This sequence encodes CASSPLLAGGSEQYF. The V gene is TRBV6-5, the J gene TRBJ2-7, with 11 bases that match TRBD2. The CDR3 totals 15 residues. V lost 6 bases to trimming and J lost 7 bases; unmatched junction nucleotides: 11. Germline CDR1 MNHEY, CDR2 SVGAGI.

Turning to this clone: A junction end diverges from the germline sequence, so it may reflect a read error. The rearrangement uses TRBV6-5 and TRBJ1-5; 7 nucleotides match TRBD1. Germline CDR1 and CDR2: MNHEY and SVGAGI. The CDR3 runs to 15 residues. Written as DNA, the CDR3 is TGTGCCAGCAGGTACAGGGGTAATAGCAATCAGCCCCAGAATTTT. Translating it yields CASRYRGNSNQPQNF.

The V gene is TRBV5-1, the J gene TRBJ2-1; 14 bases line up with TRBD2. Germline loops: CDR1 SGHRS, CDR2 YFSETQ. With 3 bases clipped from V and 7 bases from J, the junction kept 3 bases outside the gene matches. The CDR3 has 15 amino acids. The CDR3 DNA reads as TGCGCCAGCAGCTCGACTAGCGGGAGGGAGAATGAGCAGTTCTTC. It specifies CASSSTSGRENEQFF.

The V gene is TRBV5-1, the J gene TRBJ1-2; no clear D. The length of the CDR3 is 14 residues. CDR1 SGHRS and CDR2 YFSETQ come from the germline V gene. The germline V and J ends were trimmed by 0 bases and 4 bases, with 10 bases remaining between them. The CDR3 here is CASSLATTSYGYTF. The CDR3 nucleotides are TGCGCCAGCAGCTTGGCCACTACTAGCTATGGCTACACCTTC.

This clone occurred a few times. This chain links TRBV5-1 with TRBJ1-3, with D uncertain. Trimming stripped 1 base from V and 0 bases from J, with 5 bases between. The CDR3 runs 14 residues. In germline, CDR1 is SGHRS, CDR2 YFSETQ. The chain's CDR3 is CASSLSSSGNTIYF. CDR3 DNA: TGCGCCAGCAGCTTGTCTAGCTCTGGAAACACCATATATTTT.

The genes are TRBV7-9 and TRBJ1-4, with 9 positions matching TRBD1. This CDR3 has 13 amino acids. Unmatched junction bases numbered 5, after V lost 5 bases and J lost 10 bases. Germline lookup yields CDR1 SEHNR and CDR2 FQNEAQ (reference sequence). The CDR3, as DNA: TGTGCCAGCAGCCAGTTGACAGGGGGAAAACTGTTTTTT. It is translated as CASSQLTGGKLFF.

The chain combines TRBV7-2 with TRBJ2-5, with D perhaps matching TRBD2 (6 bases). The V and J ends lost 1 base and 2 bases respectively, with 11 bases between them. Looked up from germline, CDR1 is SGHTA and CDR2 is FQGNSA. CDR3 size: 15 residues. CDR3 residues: CASSLGVSGQETQYF. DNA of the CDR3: TGTGCCAGCAGCTTAGGGGTTAGCGGACAAGAGACCCAGTACTTC. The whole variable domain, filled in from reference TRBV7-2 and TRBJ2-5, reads GAGVSQSPSNKVTEKGKDVELRCDPISGHTALYWYRQSLGQGLEFLIYFQGNSAPDKSGLPSDRFSAERTGGSVSTLTIQRTQQEDSAVYLCASSLGVSGQETQYFGPGTRLLVL.

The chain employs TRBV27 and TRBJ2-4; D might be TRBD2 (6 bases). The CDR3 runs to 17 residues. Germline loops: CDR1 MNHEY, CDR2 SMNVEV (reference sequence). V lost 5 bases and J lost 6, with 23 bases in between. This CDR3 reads CASSVFGGITTGNIQYF. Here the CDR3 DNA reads TGTGCCAGCAGTGTCTTCGGCGGGATTACCACCGGAAACATTCAGTACTTC.